Listed here are 10 T cell receptor beta chains from one sample, sequenced in a study of blood T cell repertoires in COVID-19. Generated by immunoSEQ multiplex PCR, the TCRdb table keeps only in-frame clones and is missing some. The table has some 170,000 clones, around 90% seen once; the top ten hold 1.6%. Sequenced material: peripheral blood. Receptor source: a woman between 50 and 59 years old with acute or convalescent COVID-19.

The gene calls are TRBV2 and TRBJ2-1, with a tentative D call TRBD2 (5 bases). The CDR3 has 17 residues. Per germline, CDR1 SNHLY and CDR2 FYNNEI. V was trimmed by 7 bases and J by 8 bases, leaving 27 bases between them. CDR3 DNA sequence: TGTGCCAGCATCGGGGTCGGAGGCAAACTTTCATCGGATGAGCAGTTCTTC. This codes for CASIGVGGKLSSDEQFF.

V and J are TRBV5-1 and TRBJ2-1, with D tentatively TRBD2 (6 bases). The CDR3 is made up of 16 amino acids. V was trimmed by 3 bases and J by 0 bases, leaving 13 bases between them. Germline CDR1 and CDR2: SGHRS and YFSETQ. Here the CDR3 reads CASSSYPGGSYNEQFF. The CDR3 DNA is TGCGCCAGCAGCTCCTACCCCGGGGGCTCCTACAATGAGCAGTTCTTC.

The chain has TRBV6-5 and TRBJ2-5; D possibly corresponds to TRBD2 (6 bases). This CDR3 spans 14 amino acids. Germline loops: CDR1 MNHEY, CDR2 SVGAGI. The V end lost 2 bases, the J end lost 3 bases, and 10 bases lay between the germline ends. CDR3 sequence: CASSYRDSEETQYF. The CDR3 DNA sequence: TGTGCCAGCAGTTACCGGGACTCCGAAGAGACCCAGTACTTC.

The rearrangement links TRBV20-1 to TRBJ1-2; no clear D gene. In germline, CDR1 is DFQATT, CDR2 SNEGSKA (reference sequence). The CDR3 spans 11 residues. V was trimmed by 2 bases and J by 4 bases, leaving 5 bases between them. In DNA, the CDR3 is TGCAGTGCTAGATTGGCCTATGGCTACACCTTC. This gives the protein CSARLAYGYTF.

The chain uses TRBV5-1 and TRBJ1-2; TRBD1 is a possible D gene (5 bases). The germline CDR1 and CDR2 sequences are SGHRS and YFSETQ. This CDR3 has 14 residues. V dropped 0 bases and J dropped 6 bases, with 12 bases sitting between them. DNA for the CDR3: TGCGCCAGCAGCTTGGACCAGGGCTATAATGGCTACACCTTC. Residues: CASSLDQGYNGYTF.

The chain uses TRBV7-2 and TRBJ2-5; D gene unclear. Trimming left V 5 bases short and J 1 base short, with 17 bases between. The CDR3 is 16 amino acids. CDR1 and CDR2 from the germline V gene are SGHTA and FQGNSA. The CDR3 loop is CASSQLISGSQETQYF. DNA of the CDR3: TGTGCCAGCAGCCAGCTGATCTCAGGTTCCCAAGAGACCCAGTACTTC.

The V and J genes are TRBV7-9 and TRBJ2-3, with TRBD2 matching over 10 bases. With 5 bases clipped from V and 5 bases from J, the junction kept 10 bases outside the gene matches. Germline V gene data show CDR1 as SEHNR and CDR2 as FQNEAQ (reference sequence). CDR3 size: 16 residues. The CDR3 DNA follows: TGTGCCAGCAGCACCGGTTTTAGCGGGGGGCAAGATACGCAGTATTTT. Translating gives CASSTGFSGGQDTQYF.

The chain has TRBV29-1 and TRBJ1-2, with 9 bases that match TRBD1. The junction had 4 bases not matched to a gene; V was cut back by 7 bases and J by 4 bases. The CDR3 has 12 residues. Germline-derived CDR1 and CDR2 are SQVTM and ANQGSEA. Here the CDR3 reads CSGYRGLYGYTF. CDR3 DNA sequence: TGCAGCGGATACAGGGGGCTCTATGGCTACACCTTC.

The chain employs TRBV27 and TRBJ1-2; no clear D gene. From germline, CDR1 is MNHEY and CDR2 SMNVEV (reference sequence). The CDR3 runs 15 residues. Trimming removed 3 bases from V and 2 bases from J, with 13 bases in between. Here the CDR3 DNA reads TGTGCCAGCAGTTTCACGAGCATCCAAAACTATGGCTACACCTTC. Protein product: CASSFTSIQNYGYTF.

With respect to this clone: Mismatch with germline at one junction end may stem from a read error. The chain recombines TRBV11-2 with TRBJ2-5; D remains unclear. The CDR3 sequence is 17 residues long. CDR1 and CDR2 from the germline V gene are SGHAT and FQNNGV. The CDR3 DNA reads as TGTACCAGCAGCTTAGGCCCTGGCCCCCTCATACAAGAGACCCAGTACTTC. It specifies CTSSLGPGPLIQETQYF.